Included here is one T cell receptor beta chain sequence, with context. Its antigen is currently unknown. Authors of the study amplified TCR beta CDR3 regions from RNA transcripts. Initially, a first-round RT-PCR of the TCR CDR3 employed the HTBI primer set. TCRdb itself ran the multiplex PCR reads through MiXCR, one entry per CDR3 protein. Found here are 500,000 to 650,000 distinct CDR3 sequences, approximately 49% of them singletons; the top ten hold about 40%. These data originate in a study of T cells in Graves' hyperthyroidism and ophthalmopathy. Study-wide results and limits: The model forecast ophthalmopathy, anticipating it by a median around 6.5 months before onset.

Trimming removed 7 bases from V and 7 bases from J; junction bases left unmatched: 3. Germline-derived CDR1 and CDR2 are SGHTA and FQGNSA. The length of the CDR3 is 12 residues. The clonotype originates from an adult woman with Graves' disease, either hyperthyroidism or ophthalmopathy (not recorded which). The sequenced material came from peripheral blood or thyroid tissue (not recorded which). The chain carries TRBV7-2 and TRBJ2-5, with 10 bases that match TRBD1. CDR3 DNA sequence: TGTGCCAGCACCAGGACAGGGGGGACCCAGTACTTC. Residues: CASTRTGGTQYF.